The clone carrying this T cell receptor (beta chain) was detected a few times. This specimen comes from a study of patients and donors after allogeneic stem cell transplantation. MiXCR, run by TCRdb on the RT-PCR reads, gives a single entry per CDR3 protein. The sample holds fewer than 500,000 distinct CDR3 sequences, 16% seen once. This sequence originates from a human donor who was either an allogeneic HSCT recipient or a stem cell or donor lymphocyte infusion donor (not recorded which). It is not recorded whose cells these are; they may come from a transplant donor. Sequencing input: blood, either unsorted or a sorted T cell fraction (not recorded which).

The CDR3 nucleotides read TGTGCCACCAGTGATTACCCGGGGCTAGCGGCACTCACAGATACGCAGTATTTT. Translated, it gives CATSDYPGLAALTDTQYF. The genes are TRBV24-1 and TRBJ2-3; TRBD2 matches 7 bases. The CDR3 length is 18 residues. Germline lookup yields CDR1 KGHDR and CDR2 SFDVKD. V shed 2 bases, J shed 2 bases, and the junction held 12 bases outside the gene matches.